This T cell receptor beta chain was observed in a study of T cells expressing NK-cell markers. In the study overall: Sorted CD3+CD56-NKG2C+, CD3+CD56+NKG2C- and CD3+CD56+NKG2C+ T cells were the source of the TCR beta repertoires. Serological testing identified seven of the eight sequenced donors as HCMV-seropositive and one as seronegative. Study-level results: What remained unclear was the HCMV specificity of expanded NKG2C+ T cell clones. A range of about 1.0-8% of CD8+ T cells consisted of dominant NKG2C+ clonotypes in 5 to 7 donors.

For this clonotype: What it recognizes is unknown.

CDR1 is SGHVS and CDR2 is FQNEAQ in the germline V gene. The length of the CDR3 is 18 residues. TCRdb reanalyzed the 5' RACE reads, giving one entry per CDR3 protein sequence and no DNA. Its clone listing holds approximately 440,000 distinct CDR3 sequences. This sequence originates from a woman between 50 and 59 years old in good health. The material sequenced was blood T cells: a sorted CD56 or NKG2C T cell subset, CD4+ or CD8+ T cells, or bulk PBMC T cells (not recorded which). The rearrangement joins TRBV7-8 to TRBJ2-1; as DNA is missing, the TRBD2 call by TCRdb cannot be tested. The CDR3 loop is CASSSSPIAGGAYNEQFF.